This T cell receptor (beta chain) was sequenced for a study of control samples from healthy donors and cancer patients. The CDR3 is made up of 17 amino acids. J gave up 6 bases and V 0 bases, and 8 bases lay outside the gene matches. In germline, CDR1 is LGHNA, CDR2 YSLEER. Assay used: immunoSEQ multiplex PCR; TCRdb lists only in-frame clones, some missing. The data show around 71,000 clones, about 89% seen once. V usage is TRBV4-3 and J usage is TRBJ2-1; 10 bases are shared with TRBD2. Sequences were obtained from PBMCs. This TCR derives from a woman between 50 and 59 years old with head and neck cancer. CDR3 loop: CASSQDLAGGLLNEQFF. The DNA for the CDR3 is TGCGCCAGCAGCCAAGATTTAGCGGGGGGTCTACTCAATGAGCAGTTCTTC.